This T cell receptor beta chain was captured by sequencing in a study of cytomegalovirus exposure and HLA in healthy donors. Whole-study findings and limits: In a later analysis, a missense DCLRE1C variant was linked to TCR beta V- and J-gene trimming. As a later analysis revealed, most CMV-associated TCR beta chains appeared HLA-restricted.

Comment on this clone: The antigen is unknown.

The CDR3 totals 15 residues. With V trimmed by 5 bases and J by 6 bases, 5 bases remained unmatched. Germline V gives CDR1 MNHNS, CDR2 SASEGT. PCR was performed using 60 Vbeta and 13 Jbeta primers. Measured with immunoSEQ multiplex PCR; TCRdb has only the in-frame clones, and not every one. Of under 200,000 clones listed, 75% are singletons. This TCR was sampled from a male donor in good health and CMV-seronegative. The source material was PBMCs. The chain recombines TRBV6-1 with TRBJ1-5; 12 bases fit TRBD1. Written as DNA, the CDR3 is TGTGCCAGCAGTCCCGGGACAGGGGGCATTCAGCCCCAGCATTTT. Translation gives CASSPGTGGIQPQHF.